These 9 T cell receptor beta chains came from one sample sequenced in a study of identical twins. Each CDR3 protein gets one entry after TCRdb re-called the 5' RACE reads with MiXCR. The repertoire holds roughly 1,500,000 distinct CDR3 sequences, with under 35% as singletons. The specimen sequenced was cord blood. These receptors were obtained from a newborn girl in good health.

This chain links TRBV10-3 with TRBJ1-3, with 8 bases lining up with TRBD1. Germline V lookup: CDR1 ENHRY, CDR2 SYGVKD. V was pared by 2 bases and J by 3 bases, with 0 bases of the junction left unmatched. There are 14 residues in the CDR3. The CDR3 is CAISETGGGNTIYF. The CDR3 bases are TGTGCCATCAGTGAGACAGGGGGTGGAAACACCATATATTTT.

The chain carries TRBV3-1 and TRBJ2-7, with TRBD2 as a possible D gene (7 bases). This CDR3 has 17 amino acids. V was shortened by 1 base and J by 7 bases, with 23 bases between the two germline ends. Germline CDR1 reads LGHDT; CDR2 reads YNNKEL (reference sequence). As DNA, the CDR3 is TGTGCCAGCAGCCAAGGTTTTCGGGGGGCCCGCTACAATGAGCAGTACTTC. This gives the protein CASSQGFRGARYNEQYF.

Comments on this clonotype: Germline and junction disagree at one end, which may indicate a read error. The V call is TRBV29-1, the J call TRBJ2-3; either TRBD1 or TRBD2 may supply D (5 bases each). This CDR3 has 14 amino acids. CDR1 is SQVTM, CDR2 ANQGSEA, per germline. CDR3 residues: CSGSGTPLWGTRYF. CDR3 bases: TGCAGCGGATCCGGGACCCCATTATGGGGTACGCGGTATTTT.

This clonotype was found a few times. The chain joins TRBV2 to TRBJ1-2; 9 bases line up with TRBD1. J gave up 0 bases and V 7 bases, and 6 bases lay outside the gene matches. In germline, CDR1 is SNHLY, CDR2 FYNNEI. The CDR3 runs 15 residues. This chain's CDR3 is CASTRRQGANYGYTF. The DNA for the CDR3 is TGTGCCAGCACCCGAAGACAGGGGGCTAACTATGGCTACACCTTC.

This chain joins TRBV27 and TRBJ1-1; the D gene is possibly TRBD1 (5 bases). Germline assignment: CDR1 MNHEY and CDR2 SMNVEV (reference sequence). The V and J ends lost 11 bases and 2 bases respectively, with 24 bases between them. The CDR3 is 16 residues long. The CDR3 is CAGTKGGARRNTEAFF. The DNA for the CDR3 is TGTGCCGGCACCAAAGGTGGGGCGCGAAGAAACACTGAAGCTTTCTTT.

V usage is TRBV11-2 and J usage is TRBJ2-1, with D perhaps matching TRBD2 (6 bases). The CDR3 consists of 17 residues. V lost 1 base and J 6 bases, leaving 19 bases between the germline ends. Germline CDR1 is SGHAT and CDR2 is FQNNGV. CDR3 nucleotides: TGTGCCAGCAGCTTAGCCAGGGACTCCGGCGGGTCCAATGAGCAGTTCTTC. This encodes CASSLARDSGGSNEQFF.

This clonotype has just a few counts. This chain joins TRBV20-1 and TRBJ1-5; D is perhaps TRBD1 (6 bases). Germline V gene data show CDR1 as DFQATT and CDR2 as SNEGSKA (reference sequence). The ends were cut back, 2 bases at V and 0 bases at J, with 11 bases in the middle. CDR3 length equals 15 residues. The DNA for the CDR3 is TGCAGTGCTAGAAGACAGGCTCATAGCAATCAGCCCCAGCATTTT. It yields the protein CSARRQAHSNQPQHF.

This clonotype appeared a single time. The V call is TRBV4-1, the J call TRBJ2-2, with a possible D match to TRBD1 (5 bases). The CDR3 is made up of 15 amino acids. V lost 1 base to trimming and J lost 8 bases, with 14 bases between them. Germline CDR1 MGHRA, CDR2 YSYEKL. The CDR3 DNA reads TGCGCCAGCAGCCAAGCAAGGGGCCGGTCAGGGGAGCTGTTTTTT. Translating it yields CASSQARGRSGELFF.

This clonotype has ten or more counts. This sequence joins TRBV5-1 and TRBJ2-7, with D uncertain. The V gene lost 0 bases and the J gene lost 5 bases, with 6 bases spanning the gap. Per the germline V gene, CDR1 is SGHRS and CDR2 is YFSETQ. The length of the CDR3 is 12 residues. CDR3 sequence: CASSLGYHEQYF. As DNA, the CDR3 is TGCGCCAGCAGCTTGGGGTACCACGAGCAGTACTTC. Drawing the rest from reference TRBV5-1 and TRBJ2-7, the complete variable domain is KAGVTQTPRYLIKTRGQQVTLSCSPISGHRSVSWYQQTPGQGLQFLFEYFSETQRNKGNFPGRFSGRQFSNSRSEMNVSTLELGDSALYLCASSLGYHEQYFGPGTRLTVT.